The entry that follows covers one TCR beta chain sequence. The data were obtained in a study of patients and donors after allogeneic stem cell transplantation. The germline V gene has CDR1 SQVTM and CDR2 ANQGSEA. V lost 2 bases to trimming and J lost 5 bases, with 12 bases between them. CDR3 length: 13 amino acids. TCRdb analysed the RT-PCR reads with MiXCR anew, one entry per CDR3 protein. Altogether approximately 160,000 distinct CDR3 sequences are present, approximately 24% being singletons, with the ten largest covering roughly a quarter. This chain connects TRBV29-1 to TRBJ1-2; D is uncertain. Input material: blood, either unsorted or a sorted T cell fraction (not recorded which). The origin of this receptor is a human donor who was either an allogeneic HSCT recipient or a stem cell or donor lymphocyte infusion donor (not recorded which). It is not recorded whose cells these are; they may come from a transplant donor. CDR3 bases: TGCAGCGTTGAAAGTTGGGAAGGGTATGGCTACACCTTC. Translated: CSVESWEGYGYTF.